This TCR beta chain comes out of a study of PD-L1 blockade in urothelial cancer (dated by TCRdb to the late 2010s). For the study in its entirety: All patients started therapy in about 2014 and received atezolizumab 1,200 mg intravenously every 3 weeks. Durable clinical benefit was defined as a progression-free survival longer than 6 months, and TCR features were additionally tested against progression-free survival and overall survival. In the same patients, whole exome sequencing and RNA sequencing of pretreatment tumors were performed in addition to TCR sequencing. Blood samples were analyzed at two time points: 3 weeks after treatment start (second dose) and 6 weeks after treatment start. About 10 patients achieved durable clinical benefit and approximately 20 did not. Patients had an ECOG performance status of 0 or 1 and had received between 0 and 3 prior chemotherapy regimens. An exploratory multi-omic analysis was conducted of the somatic, immune and clinical correlates of response to PD-L1 blockade with atezolizumab in urothelial cancer. Pretreatment tumor samples and matched peripheral blood, collected serially before and after atezolizumab treatment, underwent TCR sequencing. Some 29 patients had pretreatment blood TCR-seq, some 25 had at least one posttreatment blood collection, and some 25 had tumor TCR-seq. Blood samples gave a median of around 140,000 T cells and approximately 80,000 unique TCRs, with a median clonality of approximately 0.08. About 90% of the 29 patients were males with bladder-origin urothelial cancer, and about 65% of the roughly 30 reported a prior smoking history.

Synthetic TCR analog templates were spiked into each PCR to estimate absolute template abundance from read counts. TCRbeta CDR3 regions were amplified from genomic DNA with bias-controlled V and J gene primers using the immunoSEQ assay. Rearranged TCRbeta segments were sequenced at approximately 20X coverage. The paper's processing steps were these. Clustering was used to correct sequencing errors, and CDR3s were annotated against IMGT to assign V, D and J genes. Downstream analyses used only productive TCRbeta rearrangements, leaving out any out-of-frame or stop-codon sequences. Clonality was computed as one minus Shannon entropy normalized by the log of the number of unique productive sequences. Clones differing between time points or between blood and tumor were identified by Fisher's exact test with Benjamini-Hochberg correction at adjusted p below 0.01. The table comes from immuneACCESS by way of TCRdb, which keeps in-frame sequences with V and J called. Part of the clones is missing from these tables; in studies checked, under half for an unresolved V gene and the rest for unknown reasons. Clone size and V and J calls were adopted from that table, with D and trimming inferred from the DNA. This sample holds 90,000 to 120,000 clones; approximately 91% were observed only once. The top ten clones comprise about 0.91% of the sample.

A cohort of some 29 patients with locally advanced or metastatic urothelial carcinoma, treated at Memorial Sloan Kettering on a trial protocol, was included. Peripheral blood mononuclear cells were collected pretreatment and during treatment, at between 1 and 8 total time points per patient. The Qiagen DNeasy Blood extraction kit was used to purify genomic DNA from total PBMCs and from tumor samples. PBMCs were collected pretreatment and during treatment and were isolated and stored as previously described. General study outcomes and caveats: A pretreatment peripheral blood TCR clonality below the median was linked to improved progression-free and overall survival. Small sample size (n ≈ 27) and many exploratory analyses mean the results are intended to be hypothesis-generating. Greater expansion of tumor-associated TCR clones in peripheral blood 3 weeks after the start of treatment was observed in patients with durable benefit (n of about 20, p = 0.022).

As concerns this clone: Its recognized antigen is unknown. Nothing much larger sits one base from this clone, and base qualities are not available.

The sequence was collected from a woman aged 80 or over with urothelial cancer. The sample in question was PBMCs, obtained around atezolizumab (anti-PD-L1) treatment.

The sequenced DNA is TGTGCCAGCAGTTCTCACACTAACCAGGGAGAGACCCAGTACTTC. It encodes CASSSHTNQGETQYF. The sequence is built from TRBV28 and TRBJ2-5; the D region possibly corresponds to TRBD1 (5 bases align). Trimming takes 4 bases from V and 4 bases from J, and the germline ends sit 16 bases apart. The CDR3 has 15 amino acids, counting the end cysteine and phenylalanine. Just CDR3 DNA is preserved here, 45 bases in frame from base 1. From the germline V gene, CDR1 is MDHEN and CDR2 is SYDVKM.